The T cell receptor beta chain under discussion was sequenced for a study of beta chain features in type 1 diabetes listed by TCRdb under 2018. Looking at the study overall: No differences in mean age, gender distribution, total cell number or subset yield were found between patients and healthy donors. Across all samples, 90 million to 130 million sorted cells were examined, and cell number per subset correlated strongly with RNA yield. In the study, recently diagnosed type 1 diabetes patients and matched healthy donors were compared on the TCRB repertoires of their sorted circulating CD4+ T cell subsets. Naive and central memory subsets were obtained from all 28 donors, but regulatory and stem cell-like memory subsets were isolated from only 8 patients and roughly 8 healthy donors. The research as a whole found: A moderate but significant shortening of TCRB CDR3 length was observed in type 1 diabetes patients in all four CD4+ subsets. HLA sub-analyses involved small numbers of individuals, so any influence of HLA type on TCRB rearrangement remained unresolved. The naive, central memory and regulatory TCRB repertoires appeared to resemble one another more closely among patients than among healthy donors. Because cDNA was sequenced instead of genomic DNA, highly expressing activated cells could be over-represented, though the groups showed no difference in activation or CD3 levels. Fewer insertions and more nucleotide deletions at VDJ recombination sites were observed in patients with type 1 diabetes, implying thymic rearrangement abnormalities. Shorter templates might have been favored by PCR, but patient and control samples were amplified and corrected together, so both groups would have been affected equally by any skew.

A single peripheral blood draw of approximately 0.11 L on average was collected from each donor into heparinised tubes. Using a panel that included CD45RO, CCR7, CD25, CD127, CD95 and CD27, naive, central memory, regulatory and stem cell-like memory CD4+ T cells were sorted on a BD FACSAria II. Every sorted population had a purity above 95%. PBMCs were isolated immediately by Lymphoprep density gradient centrifugation and stained directly without culture. So that batch effects would be minimized, each experiment stained and sorted samples in pairs, pairing one healthy donor with one patient. The High Capacity cDNA Reverse Transcription Kit was used to reverse transcribe all of the isolated RNA, meaning that expressed TCRB transcripts were what got sequenced. Deep immunoSEQ sequencing was performed on naive, central memory and regulatory T cell samples, with an average of roughly 3.5 million total reads per sample. After sorted cells were lysed in RLT buffer, RNA was extracted with DNase-treated RNeasy Micro or Mini kits, with the choice depending on cell number. Each cell subset was processed separately to prevent cross-contamination, with patient and healthy donor samples processed together. Using the immunoSEQ multiplex PCR, TCRB sequences were amplified from cDNA into 87-bp fragments spanning the CDR3 region. Amplicons were sequenced on the Illumina HiSeq platform. The published analysis was carried out like this. Synthetic template baselines were used to correct PCR bias computationally, reads within Hamming distance 2 were collapsed together, and singletons that could not be merged were discarded. Reads were aligned against IMGT to assign V, D and J genes, CDR3 length and insertions or deletions at six rearrangement sites. Within each subset, clonotype counts were normalized to the number of sorted cells before true diversity and Gini coefficients were calculated with the tcR R package. Repertoire sharing was quantified using the overlap coefficient calculated on TCRB nucleotide sequences. Out-of-frame TCRB sequences from naive cells were analyzed to stand in for the pre-selection repertoire. Drawn from immuneACCESS, this table holds only the in-frame rearrangements with V and J called that TCRdb kept. Clones are partly lost; checked studies trace under half to an unresolved V gene and leave the rest unexplained. D and trimming come from the DNA, and the V and J calls and clone size come from that table. The sample records hundreds of thousands of clones, about a sixth of which are singletons. 0.023% of the sample is held by the ten biggest clonotypes.

At the junction V is shortened by 2 bases and J by 2 bases, with 14 bases in between. Counted from cysteine to phenylalanine, this CDR3 has 15 amino acids. Just CDR3 DNA is preserved here, 45 bases in frame from base 1. Looking up the germline V gene yields CDR1 SGDLS and CDR2 YYNGEE. A word on this clone: What antigen it recognizes has not been identified. Base qualities are not at hand, and no much larger clone is one base apart.

The receptor comes from a woman in her late teens or twenties in good health. Sequenced: naive CD4+ T cells from blood. Explained via the paper, the cell subset or site label denotes: true naive CD4+ T cells. The V and J genes are TRBV9 and TRBJ2-7; the D gene is unclear. Read as DNA, the sequence is TGTGCCAGCAGCGTCGGATCGAGACCGACCTACGAGCAGTACTTC. Its protein reads: CASSVGSRPTYEQYF. Joined to the reference TRBV9 and TRBJ2-7 proteins, this CDR3 gives the full variable domain: DSGVTQTPKHLITATGQRVTLRCSPRSGDLSVYWYQQSLDQGLQFLIQYYNGEERAKGNILERFSAQQFPDLHSELNLSSLELGDSALYFCASSVGSRPTYEQYFGPGTRLTVT.